A single sample gave rise to the 21 T cell receptor beta chains below, sequenced in a study of cytomegalovirus exposure and HLA in healthy donors. With 60 Vbeta and 13 Jbeta primers, the PCR was carried out. Using immunoSEQ multiplex PCR, the repertoire was profiled, and TCRdb retains in-frame clones only, with some absent. Here the sample spans more than 95,000 clones, about 81% being singletons. The sequencing sample was made of PBMCs. Receptors were obtained from a woman in her twenties or thirties in good health and CMV-seronegative.

The gene calls are TRBV5-1 and TRBJ2-7, with a tentative D call TRBD1 (7 bases). Per the germline V gene, CDR1 is SGHRS and CDR2 is YFSETQ. Deletions cut 0 bases from V and 1 base from J, with 11 bases between. CDR3 size: 15 residues. The CDR3 is CASSLAQGGSYEQYF. The CDR3 DNA reads as TGCGCCAGCAGCTTGGCGCAGGGGGGATCCTACGAGCAGTACTTC.

The rearrangement joins TRBV6-6 to TRBJ2-3, with 8 bases lining up with TRBD1. This CDR3 has 15 residues. In germline, CDR1 is MNHNY, CDR2 SVGAGI (reference sequence). V was clipped by 0 bases and J by 1 base; unmatched bases: 0. Written as DNA, the CDR3 is TGTGCCAGCAGTTACTCGGGACAGGGCACAGATACGCAGTATTTT. Residues: CASSYSGQGTDTQYF.

The CDR3 spells CARSLPGLHSPLHF. CDR3 nucleotides: TGTGCCAGAAGCTTGCCAGGGCTTCATTCACCCCTCCACTTT. The V gene is TRBV5-3, the J gene TRBJ1-6; tentative D call: TRBD1 (5 bases). TRBV5-3 is filed as an ORF, its function uncertain. Trimming took off 1 base at V and 8 bases at J, with 10 bases between the two ends. The CDR3 extends over 14 amino acids.

V is TRBV7-2 and J is TRBJ2-5; weak D call: TRBD2 (7 bases). CDR3 size: 14 residues. Germline V gene sequence: CDR1 SGHTA, CDR2 FQGNSA. V shed 7 bases and J shed 5 bases, with 17 bases lying between them. The CDR3: CASTRSGGGETQYF. As DNA, the CDR3 is TGTGCCAGCACCCGATCAGGCGGGGGCGAGACCCAGTACTTC.

The J gene is TRBJ2-1, the V gene TRBV2; weak D call: TRBD2 (6 bases). The CDR3 sequence is 14 residues long. Trimming took 7 bases from V and 7 from J, leaving 17 bases between them. The V gene's germline CDR1 is SNHLY and CDR2 FYNNEI. The CDR3 region is CASMLRRERNEQFF. The CDR3 DNA reads TGTGCCAGCATGCTCCGTCGGGAGAGGAATGAGCAGTTCTTC.

As concerns this clone: The sample has other DNA sequences that encode this CDR3 too. This chain's CDR3 is CASSSGETQYF. CDR3 bases: TGTGCCAGCAGTTCAGGGGAGACCCAGTACTTC. The V call is TRBV11-2, the J call TRBJ2-5; D might be TRBD1 (5 bases). V shed 6 bases and J shed 5 bases, with 7 bases lying between them. In germline, CDR1 is SGHAT, CDR2 FQNNGV. This CDR3 spans 11 amino acids.

CDR3 sequence reads: CASSSLPSGRDEQYF. CDR3 nucleotides: TGTGCCAGCAGTTCCCTCCCCAGCGGGAGGGACGAGCAGTACTTC. This chain connects TRBV6-5 to TRBJ2-7; 10 bases line up with TRBD2. CDR1 MNHEY and CDR2 SVGAGI come from the germline V gene. This CDR3 has 15 residues. After removal of 4 bases from V and 5 bases from J, the junction contained 8 bases not matched to a gene.

This clone was observed a few times. V is TRBV5-1 and J is TRBJ2-7; 11 bases map to TRBD2. V lost 4 bases to trimming and J lost 4 bases; unmatched junction nucleotides: 7. Germline CDR1 is SGHRS and CDR2 is YFSETQ. The CDR3 totals 15 residues. CDR3 bases: TGCGCCAGCAGCCCGACCGGGACTAGCGGTTACGAGCAGTACTTC. Its protein is CASSPTGTSGYEQYF.

This clone appeared a single time. The genes are TRBV27 and TRBJ2-2; TRBD2 agrees at 14 bases. The J segment lost 6 bases and the V segment lost 5 bases, leaving 5 bases of the junction unmatched. Germline CDR1 and CDR2: MNHEY and SMNVEV (reference sequence). CDR3 size: 16 residues. The CDR3 here is CASSPTSGRAAGELFF. The CDR3 DNA sequence: TGTGCCAGCAGTCCGACTAGCGGGAGGGCCGCCGGGGAGCTGTTTTTT.

Comments on this clone: The same CDR3 is also encoded by other DNA sequences in this sample. V is TRBV5-1 and J is TRBJ1-5; possible D gene TRBD1, 5 bases. The V end lost 2 bases, the J end lost 4 bases, and 10 bases lay between the germline ends. Germline V CDR1 and CDR2: SGHRS, YFSETQ. CDR3 size: 14 residues. This CDR3 reads CASSFGEGNQPQHF. In DNA form, the CDR3 reads TGCGCCAGCAGCTTTGGGGAGGGGAATCAGCCCCAGCATTTT.

This clone was recorded only once. This chain joins TRBV15 and TRBJ2-1, with TRBD2 identical over 9 bases. Germline V CDR1 and CDR2: LNHNV, YYDKDF (reference sequence). The CDR3 length is 19 residues. The V gene end was trimmed by 2 bases and the J gene end by 2 bases; junction bases not matched to a gene: 13. In DNA, the CDR3 is TGTGCCACCAGCAGACACCACCCCGAACTAGCGGGTACCTACAATGAGCAGTTCTTC. It is translated as CATSRHHPELAGTYNEQFF.

The genes are TRBV12-5 and TRBJ2-2; 7 bases align to TRBD1. The ends lost 1 base at V and 6 bases at J; junction bases unmatched: 5. Germline CDR1 is LGHNT and CDR2 is FRNRAP. The CDR3 contains 15 residues. As DNA, the CDR3 is TGTGCTAGTGGTTTGGCCCTAGACAGGGCCGGGGAGCTGTTTTTT. Amino acids: CASGLALDRAGELFF. Full variable domain (rest looked up from reference TRBV12-5 and TRBJ2-2): DARVTQTPRHKVTEMGQEVTMRCQPILGHNTVFWYRQTMMQGLELLAYFRNRAPLDDSGMPKDRFSAEMPDATLATLKIQPSEPRDSAVYFCASGLALDRAGELFFGEGSRLTVL.

V usage is TRBV6-5 and J usage is TRBJ2-7; D is ambiguous. The CDR3 contains 13 residues. The V end lost 5 bases, the J end lost 2 bases, and 10 bases lay between the germline ends. Germline V lookup: CDR1 MNHEY, CDR2 SVGAGI. The CDR3 DNA follows: TGTGCCAGCAGTCGAGAGAGCCCCTACGAGCAGTACTTC. Protein product: CASSRESPYEQYF.

The chain carries TRBV12-5 and TRBJ1-1, with D perhaps matching TRBD1 (6 bases). The CDR3 runs 15 residues. V was clipped by 2 bases and J by 0 bases, with 10 bases between them. CDR1 and CDR2 from the germline V gene are LGHNT and FRNRAP. CDR3 residues: CASGLFGGLNTEAFF. For the CDR3, the DNA is TGTGCTAGTGGTTTGTTTGGGGGCCTGAACACTGAAGCTTTCTTT.

The chain has TRBV12-2 and TRBJ2-5; the tabulated D call, TRBD2, remains unverified against the DNA. TRBV12-2 is designated a pseudogene. There are 16 residues in the CDR3. The CDR3 loop reads CASRLDPRWRGETQYF. The CDR3 DNA sequence: TGTGCAAGTCGCTTAGATCCTAGATGGAGGGGAGAGACCCAGTACTTC.

The V call is TRBV18, the J call TRBJ1-5; D gene uncertain. From germline, CDR1 is KGHSH and CDR2 LQKENI. Trimming took 3 bases from V and 5 from J, leaving 5 bases between them. The CDR3 extends over 12 amino acids. The CDR3 DNA follows: TGTGCCAGCTCACCTCGGGATCAGCCCCAGCATTTT. Its translation: CASSPRDQPQHF.

The rearrangement uses TRBV2 and TRBJ1-1, with TRBD1 matching over 8 bases. Germline V gene sequence: CDR1 SNHLY, CDR2 FYNNEI. Losses at the gene ends were 0 bases for V and 5 bases for J; bases not matched to a gene: 5. This CDR3 region has 15 residues. DNA of the CDR3: TGTGCCAGCAGTGAAGCGGACAGGGCCCAGACTGAAGCTTTCTTT. Encoded protein: CASSEADRAQTEAFF. The whole variable domain, filled in from reference TRBV2 and TRBJ1-1, reads EPEVTQTPSHQVTQMGQEVILRCVPISNHLYFYWYRQILGQKVEFLVSFYNNEISEKSEIFDDQFSVERPDGSNFTLKIRSTKLEDSAMYFCASSEADRAQTEAFFGQGTRLTVV.

The chain links TRBV7-2 to TRBJ2-4; the D gene is possibly TRBD2 (6 bases). The CDR3 loop spans 14 amino acids. Trimming took off 4 bases at V and 6 bases at J, with 13 bases between the two ends. The germline V gene has CDR1 SGHTA and CDR2 FQGNSA. CDR3 amino acids: CASSSGLLRNIQYF. CDR3 nucleotides: TGTGCCAGCAGCTCGGGACTTCTCAGAAACATTCAGTACTTC.

This clone occurred a few times. The chain recombines TRBV4-2 with TRBJ1-3; unclear D gene. Trimming pared 0 bases from V and 0 bases from J, leaving 9 bases between. This CDR3 has 16 amino acids. Germline assignment: CDR1 LGHNA and CDR2 YNFKEQ. The CDR3 bases are TGTGCCAGCAGCCAAGATCGGGATTTCTCTGGAAACACCATATATTTT. This translates into CASSQDRDFSGNTIYF.

V is TRBV2 and J is TRBJ1-1, with D perhaps TRBD1 (6 bases). V was shortened by 6 bases and J by 8 bases, with 13 bases between the two germline ends. This CDR3 comprises 12 residues. Germline CDR1 and CDR2: SNHLY and FYNNEI. The CDR3 protein is CASRSDRREAFF. As DNA, the CDR3 is TGTGCCAGCAGAAGTGACAGGAGAGAAGCTTTCTTT.

V and J are TRBV5-1 and TRBJ2-3; 13 bases are shared with TRBD2. Trimming cost V 4 bases and J 4 bases; bases outside gene matches: 6. The CDR3 runs 16 residues. Looked up from germline, CDR1 is SGHRS and CDR2 is YFSETQ. The CDR3 spells CASSVTLAGGADTQYF. As DNA, the CDR3 is TGCGCCAGCAGCGTGACACTAGCGGGAGGGGCAGATACGCAGTATTTT.